The 18 T cell receptor beta chains listed next were all sequenced from one sample in a study of Ad26.COV2.S vaccination and SARS-CoV-2 variants. Noted treatment: approximately 18 received Ad26.COV2.S at low or high dose, single or two shots; five or six received placebo; per-sample allocation not given. Day 63 after the first vaccine or placebo injection was the time point for sampling. Assay used: immunoSEQ multiplex PCR; TCRdb lists only in-frame clones, some missing. In the table there are fewer than 500,000 clones, approximately 92% of which are singletons. The material was peripheral blood, obtained in a trial of Ad26.COV2.S vaccine versus placebo. These receptors were taken from a person between 18 and 60 years old who received the Ad26.COV2.S COVID-19 vaccine or a placebo.

This clone has just a few counts. V and J are TRBV5-8 and TRBJ2-7; D ambiguous. V was trimmed by 2 bases and J by 0 bases, leaving 9 bases between them. This CDR3 comprises 14 residues. Germline values: CDR1 SGHTS, CDR2 YDEGEE. CDR3 sequence: CASSLWYRSYEQYF. CDR3 coding DNA: TGTGCCAGCAGCTTATGGTACCGCTCCTACGAGCAGTACTTC.

This clone turned up a few times. This chain uses TRBV5-6 with TRBJ1-5; 7 nucleotides agree with TRBD1. Trimming cost V 1 base and J 5 bases; bases outside gene matches: 3. The CDR3 extends over 14 amino acids. CDR1 and CDR2 (germline): SGHDT, YYEEEE. CDR3 DNA: TGTGCCAGCAGCTTGCCAGGGGGAGATCAGCCCCAGCATTTT. Residues: CASSLPGGDQPQHF.

Comment on this clone: Other DNA sequences within the sample encode an identical CDR3. The rearrangement uses TRBV29-1 and TRBJ1-4; no clear D. In germline, CDR1 is SQVTM, CDR2 ANQGSEA. The CDR3 runs to 10 residues. V lost 6 bases and J lost 4, with 3 bases in between. CDR3 bases: TGCAGCGTCGGTAATGAAAAACTGTTTTTT. Translated, it gives CSVGNEKLFF.

Of note for this clone: Sequence at one end of the junction differs from germline and may be a read error. The V and J genes are TRBV4-2 and TRBJ1-1; D ambiguous. Per the germline V gene, CDR1 is LGHNA and CDR2 is YNFKEQ. There are 14 residues in the CDR3. Here the CDR3 reads CASSQGVQYTEAFF. The DNA of the CDR3 is TGTGCCAGCAGTCAAGGCGTCCAGTACACTGAAGCTTTCTTT.

The V and J genes are TRBV15 and TRBJ2-7, with D maybe TRBD2 (8 bases). V was trimmed by 3 bases and J by 2 bases, leaving 17 bases between them. CDR3 length: 16 residues. Per the germline V gene, CDR1 is LNHNV and CDR2 is YYDKDF (reference sequence). The CDR3 DNA reads TGTGCCACCAGCAGTGTCGGGAGGGGGCCCCCCTACGAGCAGTACTTC. Protein: CATSSVGRGPPYEQYF.

The chain joins TRBV24-1 to TRBJ1-5; D might be TRBD1 (5 bases). V lost 9 bases and J lost 0, with 14 bases in between. Germline V gives CDR1 KGHDR, CDR2 SFDVKD. The CDR3 runs to 15 residues. CDR3 nucleotide sequence: TGTGCCACCGGGGGTGGAGGGCTTAGCAATCAGCCCCAGCATTTT. It codes for CATGGGGLSNQPQHF.

The table lists this clone with a count of one. This chain links TRBV11-2 with TRBJ2-5; 7 bases are a match to TRBD2. The CDR3 length is 16 residues. With 1 base clipped from V and 5 bases from J, the junction kept 10 bases outside the gene matches. Germline V gene data show CDR1 as SGHAT and CDR2 as FQNNGV. Here the CDR3 DNA reads TGTGCCAGCAGCTTAGGAGATTCAAGCGGGGAGGAGACCCAGTACTTC. This translates into CASSLGDSSGEETQYF. The entire variable domain, with the rest obtained from reference TRBV11-2 and TRBJ2-5, is as follows: EAGVAQSPRYKIIEKRQSVAFWCNPISGHATLYWYQQILGQGPKLLIQFQNNGVVDDSQLPKDRFSAERLKGVDSTLKIQPAKLEDSAVYLCASSLGDSSGEETQYFGPGTRLLVL.

This chain connects TRBV18 to TRBJ2-5; no definite D call. Germline CDR1 reads KGHSH; CDR2 reads LQKENI. The CDR3 totals 14 residues. V lost 3 bases and J 6 bases, leaving 14 bases between the germline ends. The CDR3 loop is CASSPESDRKTQYF. The DNA for the CDR3 is TGTGCCAGCTCACCGGAGTCAGACCGGAAGACCCAGTACTTC.

The count of this clone is one. The chain combines TRBV19 with TRBJ2-1, with TRBD1 matching 8 bases. Losses at the gene ends were 7 bases for V and 1 base for J; bases not matched to a gene: 3. The CDR3 length is 14 residues. The germline V gene has CDR1 LNHDA and CDR2 SQIVND (reference sequence). The CDR3 sequence: CASNRDRSYNEQFF. DNA for the CDR3: TGTGCCAGTAACCGGGACAGGTCCTACAATGAGCAGTTCTTC.

V usage is TRBV5-1 and J usage is TRBJ2-5; 7 bases match TRBD1. The CDR3 runs 15 residues. Trimming cost V 1 base and J 5 bases; bases outside gene matches: 8. CDR1 is SGHRS and CDR2 is YFSETQ in the germline V gene. In nucleotides, the CDR3 is TGCGCCAGCAGCTTGTTCCCAGGGGGATCGGAGACCCAGTACTTC. Protein: CASSLFPGGSETQYF.

This sequence joins TRBV6-6 and TRBJ1-4; unclear D gene. This CDR3 is built from 15 residues. Trimming took off 0 bases at V and 0 bases at J, with 5 bases between the two ends. The germline CDR1 and CDR2 sequences are MNHNY and SVGAGI (reference sequence). The CDR3 bases are TGTGCCAGCAGTTACTCGGAAACAACTAATGAAAAACTGTTTTTT. It is translated as CASSYSETTNEKLFF.

The chain joins TRBV10-2 to TRBJ2-2; D gene uncertain. Trimming cost V 5 bases and J 1 base, with 8 bases left between them. Germline V CDR1 and CDR2: WSHSY, SAAADI. The length of the CDR3 is 14 residues. CDR3 protein: CASSTLGNTGELFF. In DNA form, the CDR3 reads TGCGCCAGCAGTACCCTAGGGAACACCGGGGAGCTGTTTTTT.

The chain couples TRBV4-3 to TRBJ1-1; TRBD1 is a possible D gene (5 bases). The V and J ends lost 4 bases and 1 base respectively, with 16 bases between them. Germline CDR1 is LGHNA and CDR2 is YSLEER. This CDR3 spans 16 amino acids. CDR3: CASSRKLGGGNTEAFF. As DNA, the CDR3 is TGCGCCAGCAGCCGCAAATTGGGGGGAGGGAACACTGAAGCTTTCTTT.

CDR3 DNA: TGTGCCTGGAGTGTACTAGGGTTAAGGCAGCCCCAGCATTTT. Its protein is CAWSVLGLRQPQHF. The chain uses TRBV30 and TRBJ1-5; D remains ambiguous. Germline V lookup: CDR1 GTSNPN, CDR2 SVGIG (reference sequence). V dropped 0 bases and J dropped 7 bases, with 13 bases sitting between them. The CDR3 spans 14 residues. Variable domain in full (rest from reference TRBV30 and TRBJ1-5): SQTIHQWPATLVQPVGSPLSLECTVEGTSNPNLYWYRQAAGRGLQLLFYSVGIGQISSEVPQNLSASRPQDRQFILSSKKLLLSDSGFYLCAWSVLGLRQPQHFGDGTRLSIL.

The rearrangement joins TRBV30 to TRBJ1-5; a weak D match, TRBD1 (6 bases). V was cut by 5 bases and J by 11 bases, with 16 bases left in between. Germline CDR1 reads GTSNPN; CDR2 reads SVGIG (reference sequence). CDR3 length equals 12 residues. The CDR3 DNA reads as TGTGCCTGGTCCAGGAGTTCAGGGGCCCAGCATTTT. Translation: CAWSRSSGAQHF. Complete variable domain (other parts from reference TRBV30 and TRBJ1-5): SQTIHQWPATLVQPVGSPLSLECTVEGTSNPNLYWYRQAAGRGLQLLFYSVGIGQISSEVPQNLSASRPQDRQFILSSKKLLLSDSGFYLCAWSRSSGAQHFGDGTRLSIL.

V and J are TRBV7-6 and TRBJ2-7, with D possibly matching TRBD1 (6 bases). CDR3 length: 17 amino acids. Germline values: CDR1 SGHVS, CDR2 FNYEAQ. Trimming shortened V by 1 base and J by 0 bases, and 16 bases separated the two germline ends. The CDR3 is CASSLVPAGASSYEQYF. The CDR3 bases are TGTGCCAGCAGCTTAGTGCCGGCAGGGGCTTCCTCCTACGAGCAGTACTTC.

CDR3 in amino acids: CASSPGTSDTDTQYF. The DNA of the CDR3 is TGTGCCAGCAGCCCCGGGACTAGCGACACAGATACGCAGTATTTT. The genes are TRBV7-9 and TRBJ2-3; 10 bases agree with TRBD2. Looked up from germline, CDR1 is SEHNR and CDR2 is FQNEAQ (reference sequence). Germline trimming cut 5 bases from V and 2 bases from J; bases unmatched to any gene: 4. CDR3 length equals 15 residues.

This clone was seen a single time. This chain joins TRBV9 and TRBJ2-3, with no clear D. Trimming took 1 base from V and 4 from J, leaving 10 bases between them. CDR1 is SGDLS, CDR2 YYNGEE, per germline. There are 14 residues in the CDR3. The DNA of the CDR3 is TGTGCCAGCAGCGTATGGGGTGGTCCAGATACGCAGTATTTT. Protein product: CASSVWGGPDTQYF. Complete variable domain (other parts from reference TRBV9 and TRBJ2-3): DSGVTQTPKHLITATGQRVTLRCSPRSGDLSVYWYQQSLDQGLQFLIQYYNGEERAKGNILERFSAQQFPDLHSELNLSSLELGDSALYFCASSVWGGPDTQYFGPGTRLTVL.